This passage covers 12 T cell receptor beta chains from one sample sequenced in a study of OX40 agonist ivuxolimab in advanced cancers. Sequencing was performed with immunoSEQ multiplex PCR; in TCRdb, only in-frame clones are kept and a portion is missing. The table has 20,000 to 25,000 clones, about nine tenths seen once. This sample comprised CD4+ or CD8+ T cells sorted from blood, obtained in a trial of the OX40 agonist ivuxolimab. The receptors were gathered from an adult with an advanced solid tumor such as melanoma, head and neck, liver or kidney cancer.

The DNA for the CDR3 is TGTGCCAGCATAGCCGGGACAAGTGAAAAACTGTTTTTT. Its translation is CASIAGTSEKLFF. This sequence joins TRBV28 and TRBJ1-4; D might be TRBD1 (6 bases). CDR1 is MDHEN and CDR2 is SYDVKM in the germline V gene. There are 13 residues in the CDR3. The V and J ends lost 7 bases and 7 bases respectively, with 13 bases between them.

The chain employs TRBV19 and TRBJ2-1, with D tentatively TRBD2 (5 bases). There are 14 residues in the CDR3. Germline CDR1 is LNHDA and CDR2 is SQIVND (reference sequence). V lost 3 bases to trimming and J lost 7 bases, with 13 bases between them. The CDR3 reads CASSIPFRGNEQFF. The CDR3 DNA is TGTGCCAGTAGTATCCCCTTTCGAGGGAATGAGCAGTTCTTC.

The chain couples TRBV13 to TRBJ2-1, with D perhaps matching TRBD1 or TRBD2 (5 bases each). The germline V and J ends were trimmed by 2 bases and 6 bases, with 8 bases remaining between them. The CDR3 contains 13 residues. The germline CDR1 and CDR2 sequences are PRHDT and FYEKMQ (reference sequence). The DNA of the CDR3 is TGTGCCAGCAGCTTAAGGGGACCCAATGAGCAGTTCTTC. Protein product: CASSLRGPNEQFF.

This sequence joins TRBV5-8 and TRBJ1-1; no definite D call. Germline V gives CDR1 SGHTS, CDR2 YDEGEE. V was trimmed by 0 bases and J by 1 base, leaving 10 bases between them. This CDR3 comprises 15 residues. CDR3 region: CASSLADERNTEAFF. The DNA of the CDR3 is TGTGCCAGCAGCTTGGCCGACGAGAGGAACACTGAAGCTTTCTTT.

This clone was seen a few times. CDR3 DNA sequence: TGCAGCGTTGAAGTCCCTGAAGCTTTCTTT. This gives the protein CSVEVPEAFF. The chain carries TRBV29-1 and TRBJ1-1; D gene ambiguous. Germline CDR1 is SQVTM and CDR2 is ANQGSEA. This CDR3 is 10 amino acids long. Deletions cut 1 base from V and 6 bases from J, with 3 bases between.

This clone was seen a single time. The chain joins TRBV7-8 to TRBJ2-1; TRBD2 matches at 13 bases. J lost 8 bases, V lost 5 bases, and 6 bases had no gene match. Germline V gene sequence: CDR1 SGHVS, CDR2 FQNEAQ. This CDR3 region has 15 residues. CDR3 sequence reads: CASSPRTSGRDEQFF. DNA for the CDR3: TGTGCCAGCAGCCCTAGGACTAGCGGGAGAGATGAGCAGTTCTTC. The full variable domain, with the rest looked up from reference TRBV7-8 and TRBJ2-1, is GAGVSQSPRYKVAKRGQDVALRCDPISGHVSLFWYQQALGQGPEFLTYFQNEAQLDKSGLPSDRFFAERPEGSVSTLKIQRTQQEDSAVYLCASSPRTSGRDEQFFGPGTRLTVL.

This chain joins TRBV27 and TRBJ1-2; TRBD1 is a possible D gene (5 bases). Germline V lookup: CDR1 MNHEY, CDR2 SMNVEV (reference sequence). With 2 bases removed from V and 7 bases from J, the gap between germline ends came to 14 bases. The CDR3 covers 14 residues. The CDR3 spells CASSLAPGTGGYTF. DNA of the CDR3: TGTGCCAGCAGTTTAGCCCCCGGGACGGGTGGCTACACCTTC.

As DNA, the CDR3 is TGTGCCAGCAGTGACCCCCAGGGGGCGGGAGATACGCAGTATTTT. This codes for CASSDPQGAGDTQYF. This chain connects TRBV6-4 to TRBJ2-3; 8 nucleotides line up with TRBD1. Trimming removed 2 bases from V and 5 bases from J; junction bases left unmatched: 6. Germline V CDR1 and CDR2: MRHNA, SNTAGT. The CDR3 contains 15 residues.

The V call is TRBV27, the J call TRBJ1-1; unclear D gene. The germline CDR1 and CDR2 sequences are MNHEY and SMNVEV (reference sequence). This CDR3 is 14 amino acids long. With 3 bases removed from V and 1 base from J, the gap between germline ends came to 9 bases. The CDR3, as DNA: TGTGCCAGCAGTTTTCAACAGAAGAACACTGAAGCTTTCTTT. The encoded protein is CASSFQQKNTEAFF.

The chain combines TRBV5-6 with TRBJ2-7; a possible D gene is TRBD1 (6 bases). The CDR3 is 13 amino acids. Trimming cost V 3 bases and J 1 base, with 8 bases left between them. Germline V gene lookup returns CDR1 SGHDT and CDR2 YYEEEE. Here the CDR3 DNA reads TGTGCCAGCAGCTACGGGACATCCTACGAGCAGTACTTC. Protein: CASSYGTSYEQYF.

V and J are TRBV19 and TRBJ2-7; TRBD1 matches at 11 bases. The CDR3 length is 14 residues. Per the germline V gene, CDR1 is LNHDA and CDR2 is SQIVND (reference sequence). V lost 5 bases to trimming and J lost 3 bases; unmatched junction nucleotides: 3. The CDR3 coding sequence is TGTGCCAGTAGTTCCGGGACAGGGGGCTACGAGCAGTACTTC. It codes for CASSSGTGGYEQYF. Full variable domain (remainder filled in from reference TRBV19 and TRBJ2-7): DGGITQSPKYLFRKEGQNVTLSCEQNLNHDAMYWYRQDPGQGLRLIYYSQIVNDFQKGDIAEGYSVSREKKESFPLTVTSAQKNPTAFYLCASSSGTGGYEQYFGPGTRLTVT.

The chain has TRBV5-1 and TRBJ2-1; D might be TRBD2 (6 bases). This CDR3 region has 15 residues. Trimming shortened V by 1 base and J by 8 bases, and 16 bases separated the two germline ends. Germline CDR1 is SGHRS and CDR2 is YFSETQ. The CDR3 spells CASSLFRGLGDEQFF. As DNA, the CDR3 is TGCGCCAGCAGCTTGTTTAGGGGACTCGGTGATGAGCAGTTCTTC.